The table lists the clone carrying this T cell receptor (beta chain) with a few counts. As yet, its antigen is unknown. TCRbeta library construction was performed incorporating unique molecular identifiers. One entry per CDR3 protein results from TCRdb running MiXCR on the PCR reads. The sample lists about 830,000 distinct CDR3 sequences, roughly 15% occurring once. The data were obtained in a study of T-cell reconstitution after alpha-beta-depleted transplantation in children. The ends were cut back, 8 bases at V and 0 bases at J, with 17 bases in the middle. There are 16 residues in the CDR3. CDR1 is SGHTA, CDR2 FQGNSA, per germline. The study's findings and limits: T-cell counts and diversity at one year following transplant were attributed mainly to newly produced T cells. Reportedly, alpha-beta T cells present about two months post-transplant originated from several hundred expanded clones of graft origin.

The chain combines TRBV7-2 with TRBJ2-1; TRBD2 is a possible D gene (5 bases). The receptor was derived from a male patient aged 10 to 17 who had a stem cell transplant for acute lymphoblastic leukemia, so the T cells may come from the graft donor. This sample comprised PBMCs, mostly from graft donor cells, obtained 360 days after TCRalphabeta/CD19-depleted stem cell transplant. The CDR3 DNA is TGTGCCAGCCTAACCCAGGACTCCAGCTCCTACAATGAGCAGTTCTTC. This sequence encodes CASLTQDSSSYNEQFF.